This T cell receptor beta chain comes out of a study of CD8 T cells in Susac syndrome. This clonotype showed up just once. Patients with stable or active relapsing-remitting disease, all of them treatment-naive, made up the multiple sclerosis controls. The CDR3 sequence is 13 residues long. The germline CDR1 and CDR2 sequences are LGHDT and YNNKEL (reference sequence). The ends lost 1 base at V and 13 bases at J; junction bases unmatched: 8. Reverse transcription of 0.5 to 1 ug RNA was performed with random hexamers. Across 54 Vbeta and 13 Jbeta, TCR beta CDR3 was amplified with immunoSEQ multiplex PCR. TCRdb recomputed calls from the immunoSEQ multiplex PCR reads with MiXCR, one row per CDR3 protein. The repertoire has 150,000 to 200,000 distinct CDR3 sequences, roughly 94% of them found once; the top ten carry 0.08% to 0.095%.

This TCR was recovered from a human donor with multiple sclerosis. The chain links TRBV3-1 to TRBJ2-7, with 9 bases lining up with TRBD2. Source material: CD4+ T cells from PBMCs. The CDR3 sequence is CASSQGEAGGPYF. The CDR3 DNA reads as TGTGCCAGCAGCCAAGGGGAAGCGGGAGGACCTTACTTC.